The rows below give T cell receptor beta chains drawn from one sample of a study of blood T cell repertoires in COVID-19. Assay: immunoSEQ multiplex PCR; the TCRdb copy retains only in-frame clones and omits some. Altogether about 16,000 clones are present, approximately 83% being singletons, with the ten largest covering roughly a sixth. Sequences were obtained from peripheral blood. Source of these receptors: a human donor in a cohort sampled during active COVID-19. CDR3s include the opening cysteine and the closing phenylalanine or tryptophan. Fields, in order: CDR3 DNA, CDR3 protein, J gene, V gene, CDR3 length, clone size, D gene. A D gene is named only where the DNA matches it firmly. Where a row states a size, it is once, few, many or the class of an expanded clone; other rows omit it.

CDR3nt: TGTGCCAGCAGCGTAGGTCCGGGACAGGGGGCCGGGAATACGCAGTATTTT
CDR3aa: CASSVGPGQGAGNTQYF
j_gene: TRBJ2-3
v_gene: TRBV9
len: 17
abundance: NA
d_gene: TRBD1

CDR3nt: TGTGCCAGCTCACCTGTAAGCGGCGGCTACGAGCAGTACTTC
CDR3aa: CASSPVSGGYEQYF
j_gene: TRBJ2-7
v_gene: TRBV18
len: 14
abundance: NA
d_gene: NA

CDR3nt: TGTGCCAGCAGCCAAGATCTAAGCTCTGGAAACACCATATATTTT
CDR3aa: CASSQDLSSGNTIYF
j_gene: TRBJ1-3
v_gene: TRBV3-1/TRBV3-2
len: 15
abundance: NA
d_gene: NA

CDR3nt: TGTGCCAGCAGCTTAAACAGACCGGAGGGGACCCAGTACTTC
CDR3aa: CASSLNRPEGTQYF
j_gene: TRBJ2-5
v_gene: TRBV7-2
len: 14
abundance: once
d_gene: NA

CDR3nt: TGTGCCAGCAGTCGCACGACAGGGGGCTGGGATACGCAGTATTTT
CDR3aa: CASSRTTGGWDTQYF
j_gene: TRBJ2-3
v_gene: TRBV6-5
len: 15
abundance: NA
d_gene: TRBD1

CDR3nt: TGTGCCAGCAGTTACTCGCGGGACACTGAAGCTTTCTTT
CDR3aa: CASSYSRDTEAFF
j_gene: TRBJ1-1
v_gene: TRBV6-5
len: 13
abundance: NA
d_gene: NA

CDR3nt: TGTGCCAGTACCCCTGGGACAGGAGGTAATTCACCCCTCCACTTT
CDR3aa: CASTPGTGGNSPLHF
j_gene: TRBJ1-6
v_gene: TRBV19
len: 15
abundance: NA
d_gene: TRBD1

CDR3nt: TGCGCCAGCAGCCAAGAAGGAGGTTGGACAGGGGCCACCGGGGAGCTGTTTTTT
CDR3aa: CASSQEGGWTGATGELFF
j_gene: TRBJ2-2
v_gene: TRBV4-3
len: 18
abundance: NA
d_gene: TRBD1

CDR3nt: TGTGCCAGCAGTCGGACAGGGGAGAACTACGAGCAGTACTTC
CDR3aa: CASSRTGENYEQYF
j_gene: TRBJ2-7
v_gene: TRBV9
len: 14
abundance: NA
d_gene: TRBD1

CDR3nt: TGTGCCAGCAGCCTCCCAGGGGGGCGGAATTCACCCCTCCACTTT
CDR3aa: CASSLPGGRNSPLHF
j_gene: TRBJ1-6
v_gene: TRBV5-6
len: 15
abundance: NA
d_gene: TRBD1

CDR3nt: TGTGCCAGCAGCTCAATGGCCGGGACACCTGATGGCTACACCTTC
CDR3aa: CASSSMAGTPDGYTF
j_gene: TRBJ1-2
v_gene: TRBV7-2
len: 15
abundance: NA
d_gene: NA

CDR3nt: TGTGCCAGCAGCTTGGTGGGGGACAGCTACGAGCAGTACTTC
CDR3aa: CASSLVGDSYEQYF
j_gene: TRBJ2-7
v_gene: TRBV5-5
len: 14
abundance: NA
d_gene: TRBD1

CDR3nt: TGCGCCAGCAGAGCGGGTGGACTCACAGATACGCAGTATTTT
CDR3aa: CASRAGGLTDTQYF
j_gene: TRBJ2-3
v_gene: TRBV10-2
len: 14
abundance: NA
d_gene: NA

CDR3nt: TGTGCCAGCTCCCCAAACGCGATGGTCCTTGCCTCCTACGAGCAGTACTTC
CDR3aa: CASSPNAMVLASYEQYF
j_gene: TRBJ2-7
v_gene: TRBV18
len: 17
abundance: NA
d_gene: NA

CDR3nt: TGTGCCAGCAGCCGGGGGTTACAGGGCACAGATACGCAGTATTTT
CDR3aa: CASSRGLQGTDTQYF
j_gene: TRBJ2-3
v_gene: TRBV7-9
len: 15
abundance: NA
d_gene: NA

CDR3nt: TGCGCCAGCAGCCAAGGGGCGGGCCTCTATAATTCACCCCTCCACTTT
CDR3aa: CASSQGAGLYNSPLHF
j_gene: TRBJ1-6
v_gene: TRBV4-3
len: 16
abundance: few
d_gene: NA

CDR3nt: TGTGCCAGCAGTCCGACGACAGGGACGGACACTGAAGCTTTCTTT
CDR3aa: CASSPTTGTDTEAFF
j_gene: TRBJ1-1
v_gene: TRBV3-1/TRBV3-2
len: 15
abundance: NA
d_gene: TRBD1

CDR3nt: TGTGCCAGCAGCCTATCGGAGACCCAGTACTTC
CDR3aa: CASSLSETQYF
j_gene: TRBJ2-5
v_gene: TRBV11-2
len: 11
abundance: NA
d_gene: NA

CDR3nt: TGTGCCAGTTCCCTGCGGTGGGGCGGGGGGGCCAATGAGCAGTTCTTC
CDR3aa: CASSLRWGGGANEQFF
j_gene: TRBJ2-1
v_gene: TRBV27
len: 16
abundance: once
d_gene: TRBD2

CDR3nt: TGTGCCAGCAGTTGGACAGGAAACTCCTACGAGCAGTACTTC
CDR3aa: CASSWTGNSYEQYF
j_gene: TRBJ2-7
v_gene: TRBV2
len: 14
abundance: NA
d_gene: TRBD1

CDR3nt: TGTGCCAGCAGTTTGGGACAACGGCGCTACACCTTC
CDR3aa: CASSLGQRRYTF
j_gene: TRBJ1-2
v_gene: TRBV12-3/TRBV12-4
len: 12
abundance: NA
d_gene: NA

CDR3nt: TGCGCCAGCAGCCATTGTAACTCCCTCACAGATACGCAGTATTTT
CDR3aa: CASSHCNSLTDTQYF
j_gene: TRBJ2-3
v_gene: TRBV4-3
len: 15
abundance: NA
d_gene: NA

CDR3nt: TGTGCCAGCAGCTTGACAGGGGGAGACTATGGCTACACCTTC
CDR3aa: CASSLTGGDYGYTF
j_gene: TRBJ1-2
v_gene: TRBV7-2
len: 14
abundance: once
d_gene: TRBD1

CDR3nt: TGTGCCAGCAGTTACTCGTTCGGGGGATACGAGCAGTACTTC
CDR3aa: CASSYSFGGYEQYF
j_gene: TRBJ2-7
v_gene: TRBV6-5
len: 14
abundance: NA
d_gene: NA

CDR3nt: TGCGCCAGCAGCTTGAGTTCGGGATACGCCAACGAGCAGTACTTC
CDR3aa: CASSLSSGYANEQYF
j_gene: TRBJ2-7
v_gene: TRBV5-1
len: 15
abundance: NA
d_gene: NA

CDR3nt: TGTGCCAGTAGTATAACAGGGGTTAACTATGGCTACACCTTC
CDR3aa: CASSITGVNYGYTF
j_gene: TRBJ1-2
v_gene: TRBV19
len: 14
abundance: NA
d_gene: TRBD1

CDR3nt: TGTGCCAGCAGCTGGCAGGGGGCGAGATACGAGCAGTACTTC
CDR3aa: CASSWQGARYEQYF
j_gene: TRBJ2-7
v_gene: TRBV7-2
len: 14
abundance: NA
d_gene: TRBD1

CDR3nt: TGTGCCAGCAGCTTAAATTCTGTCCAGGATCGAGGGACCTTC
CDR3aa: CASSLNSVQDRGTF
j_gene: TRBJ1-2
v_gene: TRBV7-2
len: 14
abundance: NA
d_gene: NA

CDR3nt: TGCAGCGTTGAAGAAGTGGTGGACAGATACACTGAAGCTTTCTTT
CDR3aa: CSVEEVVDRYTEAFF
j_gene: TRBJ1-1
v_gene: TRBV29-1
len: 15
abundance: NA
d_gene: NA

CDR3nt: TGTGCCAGCAGCTCCCGGGACAGGGCCGCCGGGGAGCTGTTTTTT
CDR3aa: CASSSRDRAAGELFF
j_gene: TRBJ2-2
v_gene: TRBV3-1/TRBV3-2
len: 15
abundance: few
d_gene: TRBD1

CDR3nt: TGCAGCGCCTTACGTGCGGCGGGCTACACCTTC
CDR3aa: CSALRAAGYTF
j_gene: TRBJ1-2
v_gene: TRBV20-1
len: 11
abundance: NA
d_gene: NA

CDR3nt: TGTGCCAGCAGCTCCTCGTACGGGACTAATGAAAAACTGTTTTTT
CDR3aa: CASSSSYGTNEKLFF
j_gene: TRBJ1-4
v_gene: TRBV13
len: 15
abundance: NA
d_gene: NA

CDR3nt: TGTGCCTCCCGGGGGGGGACCTCCCCAAATACGCAGTATTTT
CDR3aa: CASRGGTSPNTQYF
j_gene: TRBJ2-3
v_gene: TRBV2
len: 14
abundance: NA
d_gene: TRBD2

CDR3nt: TGTGCCAGTAGTAGGGGACAGAATTACAATGAGCAGTTCTTC
CDR3aa: CASSRGQNYNEQFF
j_gene: TRBJ2-1
v_gene: TRBV19
len: 14
abundance: NA
d_gene: TRBD1

CDR3nt: TGTGCCAGCACAGGCGGGAGTAGCACAGATACGCAGTATTTT
CDR3aa: CASTGGSSTDTQYF
j_gene: TRBJ2-3
v_gene: TRBV7-9
len: 14
abundance: NA
d_gene: TRBD2

CDR3nt: TGTGCCAGCAGTTACCTCCCGACAGGGGGCGATGGCTACACCTTC
CDR3aa: CASSYLPTGGDGYTF
j_gene: TRBJ1-2
v_gene: TRBV6-6
len: 15
abundance: NA
d_gene: TRBD1

CDR3nt: TGTGCCATCAGTGATGGAAGAGGGGGACGTAGCAACTCTGGAAACACCATATATTTT
CDR3aa: CAISDGRGGRSNSGNTIYF
j_gene: TRBJ1-3
v_gene: TRBV10-3
len: 19
abundance: NA
d_gene: NA

CDR3nt: TGTGCCAGCAGCTCCCCGGGGGGCAACTTTGAGCAGTACTTC
CDR3aa: CASSSPGGNFEQYF
j_gene: TRBJ2-7
v_gene: TRBV7-6
len: 14
abundance: NA
d_gene: NA

CDR3nt: TGTGCCAGCTCCAATCTACCGGGACAGGGAGGCAATGAGCAGTTCTTC
CDR3aa: CASSNLPGQGGNEQFF
j_gene: TRBJ2-1
v_gene: TRBV18
len: 16
abundance: NA
d_gene: TRBD1

CDR3nt: TGTGCCAGTAGTATAGGATCCCGCCTAGCCCAGTACTTC
CDR3aa: CASSIGSRLAQYF
j_gene: TRBJ2-5
v_gene: TRBV19
len: 13
abundance: once
d_gene: NA

CDR3nt: TGTGCCAGCAGTTTTCTAGCGGCCTCCGGGGAGACCCAGTACTTC
CDR3aa: CASSFLAASGETQYF
j_gene: TRBJ2-5
v_gene: TRBV28
len: 15
abundance: few
d_gene: TRBD2

CDR3nt: TGCGCCAGCAGCATGACAGTATCCACTGAAGCTTTCTTT
CDR3aa: CASSMTVSTEAFF
j_gene: TRBJ1-1
v_gene: TRBV5-1
len: 13
abundance: NA
d_gene: NA

CDR3nt: TGTGCCTGGACGAGGGGGACCAATCAGCCCCAGCATTTT
CDR3aa: CAWTRGTNQPQHF
j_gene: TRBJ1-5
v_gene: TRBV30
len: 13
abundance: NA
d_gene: NA

CDR3nt: TGCGCCAGCAGCTTGGACAGGGGGCGTTCACCCCTCCACTTT
CDR3aa: CASSLDRGRSPLHF
j_gene: TRBJ1-6
v_gene: TRBV5-1
len: 14
abundance: NA
d_gene: TRBD1

CDR3nt: TGTGCCAGCAGTTATAAAAGGGGCCCCTACGAGCAGTACTTC
CDR3aa: CASSYKRGPYEQYF
j_gene: TRBJ2-7
v_gene: TRBV6-6
len: 14
abundance: NA
d_gene: NA

CDR3nt: TGTGCCAGCTCACCGGGACAGGGGACGGACACCATATATTTT
CDR3aa: CASSPGQGTDTIYF
j_gene: TRBJ1-3
v_gene: TRBV18
len: 14
abundance: NA
d_gene: TRBD1

CDR3nt: TGTGCCAGCAGTGAATATGCCTGGACTAGCACAGATACGCAGTATTTT
CDR3aa: CASSEYAWTSTDTQYF
j_gene: TRBJ2-3
v_gene: TRBV6-1
len: 16
abundance: NA
d_gene: NA

CDR3nt: TGTGCCAGCAGCTTAGGGGCGGGGATTCGTGGAAACACCATATATTTT
CDR3aa: CASSLGAGIRGNTIYF
j_gene: TRBJ1-3
v_gene: TRBV13
len: 16
abundance: NA
d_gene: NA

CDR3nt: TGTGCCAGCATCGAATATCGGGGACAGGGAACCCGAAGCTCTGGAAACACCATATATTTT
CDR3aa: CASIEYRGQGTRSSGNTIYF
j_gene: TRBJ1-3
v_gene: TRBV21-1
len: 20
abundance: once
d_gene: NA

CDR3nt: TGTGCCAGCAGTTACTCGACTTTTCGGGGCACTGAAGCTTTCTTT
CDR3aa: CASSYSTFRGTEAFF
j_gene: TRBJ1-1
v_gene: TRBV6-5
len: 15
abundance: NA
d_gene: NA